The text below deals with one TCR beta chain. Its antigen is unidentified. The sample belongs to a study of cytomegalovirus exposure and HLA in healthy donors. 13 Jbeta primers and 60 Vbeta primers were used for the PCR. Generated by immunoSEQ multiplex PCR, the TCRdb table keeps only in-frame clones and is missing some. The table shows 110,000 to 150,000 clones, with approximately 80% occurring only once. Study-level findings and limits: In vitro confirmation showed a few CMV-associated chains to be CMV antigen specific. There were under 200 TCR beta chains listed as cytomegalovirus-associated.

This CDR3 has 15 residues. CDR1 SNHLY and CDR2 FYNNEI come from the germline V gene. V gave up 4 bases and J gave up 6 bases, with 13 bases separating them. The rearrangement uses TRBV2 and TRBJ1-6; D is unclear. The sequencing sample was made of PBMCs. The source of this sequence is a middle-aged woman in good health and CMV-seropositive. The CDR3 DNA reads TGTGCCAGCAGTGGAGGGTACAGTTTTAATTCACCCCTCCACTTT. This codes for CASSGGYSFNSPLHF.